Presented here are 21 T cell receptor beta chains from one specimen sequenced in a study of blood T cell repertoires in COVID-19. Here immunoSEQ multiplex PCR was the method, and the copy in TCRdb shows in-frame clones only, minus some. The sample yields 50,000 to 65,000 clones, approximately 85% seen once. Sequenced: peripheral blood. The receptors here all came from a human donor in a cohort sampled during active COVID-19.

The J gene is TRBJ2-7, the V gene TRBV28; perhaps TRBD2 as D (6 bases). Trimming pared 4 bases from V and 0 bases from J, leaving 19 bases between. The CDR3 is 17 amino acids. The germline gives CDR1 MDHEN, CDR2 SYDVKM. The chain's CDR3 is CASSSKFQDYFSYEQYF. Here the CDR3 DNA reads TGTGCCAGCAGTTCCAAATTTCAGGACTACTTCTCCTACGAGCAGTACTTC.

The chain combines TRBV19 with TRBJ2-7, with 11 positions matching TRBD2. Losses at the gene ends were 8 bases for V and 0 bases for J; bases not matched to a gene: 9. The germline CDR1 and CDR2 sequences are LNHDA and SQIVND (reference sequence). CDR3 size: 16 residues. The CDR3 protein is CASAHLTSGNSYEQYF. The DNA for the CDR3 is TGTGCCAGTGCCCACCTGACTAGCGGGAACTCCTACGAGCAGTACTTC.

The chain combines TRBV27 with TRBJ2-7; 9 bases agree with TRBD1. With V trimmed by 0 bases and J by 1 base, 4 bases remained unmatched. Germline V gene lookup returns CDR1 MNHEY and CDR2 SMNVEV (reference sequence). This CDR3 has 16 residues. The CDR3 is CASSLSGTGTSYEQYF. DNA of the CDR3: TGTGCCAGCAGTTTATCCGGGACAGGGACTTCCTACGAGCAGTACTTC.

This clone was recorded a few times. V usage is TRBV2 and J usage is TRBJ2-6; D gene unclear. With 6 bases removed from V and 0 bases from J, the gap between germline ends came to 6 bases. This CDR3 region has 14 residues. In germline, CDR1 is SNHLY, CDR2 FYNNEI. CDR3: CASRKSSGANVLTF. CDR3 nucleotide sequence: TGTGCCAGCAGGAAGAGCTCTGGGGCCAACGTCCTGACTTTC. Full variable domain (outside the CDR3, taken from reference TRBV2 and TRBJ2-6): EPEVTQTPSHQVTQMGQEVILRCVPISNHLYFYWYRQILGQKVEFLVSFYNNEISEKSEIFDDQFSVERPDGSNFTLKIRSTKLEDSAMYFCASRKSSGANVLTFGAGSRLTVL.

V gene TRBV27 combines with J gene TRBJ1-4, with 9 bases fitting TRBD1. With V trimmed by 3 bases and J by 7 bases, 6 bases remained unmatched. CDR3 length: 15 amino acids. CDR1 is MNHEY and CDR2 is SMNVEV in the germline V gene (reference sequence). DNA of the CDR3: TGTGCCAGCAGTTTCCAACAGGGGGCGGGTGAAAAACTGTTTTTT. Its translation is CASSFQQGAGEKLFF.

As to this clone: Other DNA variants within this sample encode the same CDR3. The CDR3 sequence is CASSIGQDYGYTF. In DNA, the CDR3 is TGTGCCAGTAGTATCGGACAGGACTATGGCTACACCTTC. The genes are TRBV19 and TRBJ1-2; 7 bases line up with TRBD1. Germline V lookup: CDR1 LNHDA, CDR2 SQIVND (reference sequence). The CDR3 runs to 13 residues. The J segment lost 3 bases and the V segment lost 3 bases, leaving 1 base of the junction unmatched. Full variable domain (missing parts from reference TRBV19 and TRBJ1-2): DGGITQSPKYLFRKEGQNVTLSCEQNLNHDAMYWYRQDPGQGLRLIYYSQIVNDFQKGDIAEGYSVSREKKESFPLTVTSAQKNPTAFYLCASSIGQDYGYTFGSGTRLTVV.

The chain links TRBV7-2 to TRBJ2-7; unclear D gene. Germline values: CDR1 SGHTA, CDR2 FQGNSA. V was clipped by 1 base and J by 4 bases, with 5 bases between them. The CDR3 loop spans 12 amino acids. The DNA of the CDR3 is TGTGCCAGCAGCTTAGATCCTTACGAGCAGTACTTC. It translates to CASSLDPYEQYF.

The rearrangement links TRBV19 to TRBJ2-7; 10 positions match TRBD2. Germline V gene sequence: CDR1 LNHDA, CDR2 SQIVND (reference sequence). CDR3 length: 15 amino acids. The ends lost 5 bases at V and 3 bases at J; junction bases unmatched: 7. CDR3 protein: CASSEGTSADYEQYF. CDR3 nucleotides: TGTGCCAGTAGTGAGGGGACTAGCGCGGACTACGAGCAGTACTTC.

The rearrangement joins TRBV2 to TRBJ2-3; 8 nucleotides line up with TRBD2. In germline, CDR1 is SNHLY, CDR2 FYNNEI. Trimming at V came to 4 bases and at J to 0 bases, leaving 3 bases not matched to a gene. This CDR3 spans 15 amino acids. The CDR3 loop reads CASSGGGSSTDTQYF. CDR3 DNA sequence: TGTGCCAGCAGTGGCGGGGGGTCCAGCACAGATACGCAGTATTTT.

V and J are TRBV7-6 and TRBJ2-7; a weak D match, TRBD2 (6 bases). Between the trimmed V and J ends, which lost 5 bases and 3 bases, there was a span of 11 bases. Looked up from germline, CDR1 is SGHVS and CDR2 is FNYEAQ. There are 13 residues in the CDR3. CDR3 residues: CASSTFGGYEQYF. In nucleotides, the CDR3 is TGTGCCAGCAGCACTTTCGGGGGCTACGAGCAGTACTTC.

The V and J genes are TRBV27 and TRBJ2-4; D is undetermined. In germline, CDR1 is MNHEY, CDR2 SMNVEV (reference sequence). The CDR3 consists of 13 residues. Trimming removed 8 bases at V and 1 base at J, with 9 bases between. CDR3 in amino acids: CASADWAKNIQYF. CDR3 DNA: TGTGCCAGCGCAGATTGGGCCAAAAACATTCAGTACTTC.

The V call is TRBV24-1, the J call TRBJ2-1, with 7 bases aligning to TRBD2. Germline trimming cut 4 bases from V and 1 base from J; bases unmatched to any gene: 3. Looked up from germline, CDR1 is KGHDR and CDR2 is SFDVKD. This CDR3 comprises 15 residues. Written as DNA, the CDR3 is TGTGCCACCAGTGACAAGCGGGGATCCTACAATGAGCAGTTCTTC. Translating gives CATSDKRGSYNEQFF.

The chain links TRBV6-5 to TRBJ1-5; weak D call: TRBD1 (6 bases). The length of the CDR3 is 14 residues. Germline CDR1 MNHEY, CDR2 SVGAGI. V lost 5 bases and J lost 1, with 9 bases in between. The CDR3 here is CASSLQGSNQPQHF. The CDR3 nucleotides read TGTGCCAGCAGTCTCCAGGGGAGCAATCAGCCCCAGCATTTT.

This clone was counted a few times. The rearrangement joins TRBV12-3 or TRBV12-4 to TRBJ2-7; D not resolved. The germline V and J ends were trimmed by 7 bases and 7 bases, with 17 bases remaining between them. The CDR3 is 13 residues long. The CDR3, as DNA: TGTGCCAGCACCATACGAGGAAGTCAGGAGCAGTACTTC. Amino acid sequence: CASTIRGSQEQYF.

This clone was found a few times. CDR3 in amino acids: CASSMKGNSPLHF. CDR3 sequence (DNA): TGTGCCAGCAGTATGAAGGGGAATTCACCCCTCCACTTT. The rearrangement uses TRBV12-3 or TRBV12-4 and TRBJ1-6; possible D gene TRBD1, 5 bases. Between the trimmed V and J ends, which lost 5 bases and 7 bases, there was a span of 9 bases. This CDR3 spans 13 amino acids.

V usage is TRBV10-3 and J usage is TRBJ2-1, with 11 nucleotides matching TRBD2. This CDR3 contains 13 residues. Germline V gene data show CDR1 as ENHRY and CDR2 as SYGVKD. V was clipped by 10 bases and J by 9 bases; unmatched bases: 8. CDR3 in amino acids: CATKTSGKGEQFF. The CDR3 bases are TGTGCCACCAAGACTAGCGGGAAGGGTGAGCAGTTCTTC.

This clone was seen only a few times. The chain recombines TRBV27 with TRBJ1-2, with D possibly being TRBD1 (6 bases). This CDR3 is built from 14 residues. The germline V and J ends were trimmed by 7 bases and 2 bases, with 14 bases remaining between them. Per the germline V gene, CDR1 is MNHEY and CDR2 is SMNVEV (reference sequence). The CDR3 loop reads CASNPPGHNYGYTF. The CDR3 coding sequence is TGTGCCAGCAACCCTCCGGGACACAACTATGGCTACACCTTC.

In nucleotides, the CDR3 is TGTGCCAGCTCACCGGGCGGGGTAGGAGAAAAACTGTTTTTT. Its translation: CASSPGGVGEKLFF. The chain recombines TRBV18 with TRBJ1-4; D ambiguous. CDR1 KGHSH and CDR2 LQKENI come from the germline V gene. V was clipped by 3 bases and J by 8 bases, with 13 bases between them. The CDR3 covers 14 residues.

The gene calls are TRBV6-1 and TRBJ2-1, with 7 bases lining up with TRBD2. The V gene end was trimmed by 1 base and the J gene end by 7 bases; junction bases not matched to a gene: 7. CDR1 and CDR2 from the germline V gene are MNHNS and SASEGT. This CDR3 has 15 residues. CDR3 region: CASSEDRLAGNEQFF. The CDR3 DNA reads as TGTGCCAGCAGTGAAGACAGACTAGCCGGTAATGAGCAGTTCTTC.

This clone has just a few counts. The J gene is TRBJ1-2, the V gene TRBV12-3 or TRBV12-4; D is uncertain. The CDR3 runs to 12 residues. V shed 4 bases and J shed 4 bases, with 7 bases lying between them. DNA for the CDR3: TGTGCCAGCAGTTGGGGAGCCTATGGCTACACCTTC. Protein product: CASSWGAYGYTF.

This clone was counted a single time. The V and J genes are TRBV5-1 and TRBJ2-7; 10 bases map to TRBD1. Germline trimming cut 4 bases from V and 0 bases from J; bases unmatched to any gene: 7. CDR1 is SGHRS, CDR2 YFSETQ, per germline. This CDR3 is 16 amino acids long. The DNA of the CDR3 is TGCGCCAGCAGCCAATCTCGGACAGGGGGCTCCTACGAGCAGTACTTC. This encodes CASSQSRTGGSYEQYF.